This TCR beta chain came from a study of T cell responses to AZD1222 COVID-19 vaccine. Only in-frame clones appear in the TCRdb table, and some are missing; sequencing was by immunoSEQ multiplex PCR. The repertoire holds under 150,000 clones, with roughly 90% as singletons. Note on this clone: The antigen remains unidentified.

Study-level results: Among those given AZD1222, only 5 to 7 were seropositive at baseline. With dominance at 160-218 and 743-854, vaccine-associated CD4 TCRs spanned spike. Clonal diversity may have been underestimated, and the donors were mostly white British, with more females than males.

V lost 5 bases and J lost 3; bases outside the gene matches: 9. Germline V gene sequence: CDR1 SEHNR, CDR2 FQNEAQ (reference sequence). The CDR3 runs to 15 residues. The source of this sequence is an adult in good health. The sample here was peripheral blood, taken on day 0 of MenACWY control vaccination. V and J are TRBV7-9 and TRBJ2-7, with TRBD2 matching 8 bases. This chain's CDR3 is CASSQSGSLNYEQYF. The CDR3 DNA is TGTGCCAGCAGCCAAAGCGGGAGTTTAAACTACGAGCAGTACTTC.